One sample yielded the 25 T cell receptor beta chains listed below, sequenced in a study of blood T cell repertoires in COVID-19. Clones were read by immunoSEQ multiplex PCR, and TCRdb kept only the in-frame ones, dropping some. The sample carries about 200,000 clones, approximately 84% recorded once. Material for sequencing was peripheral blood. Source of these receptors: a woman older than 75 with COVID-19, enrolled during active disease.

The genes are TRBV11-2 and TRBJ2-6; 8 bases agree with TRBD1. CDR1 and CDR2 from the germline V gene are SGHAT and FQNNGV. Trimming took 5 bases from V and 4 from J; bases not matched to a gene: 7. The CDR3 contains 16 residues. The CDR3, as DNA: TGTGCCAGCAGCCCCCGGACAGGGACCGGGGCCAACGTCCTGACTTTC. Translated: CASSPRTGTGANVLTF.

This clone was detected only once. V gene TRBV18 combines with J gene TRBJ1-5, with 12 bases that match TRBD1. CDR1 and CDR2 (germline): KGHSH, LQKENI. The V gene end was trimmed by 5 bases and the J gene end by 3 bases; junction bases not matched to a gene: 2. CDR3 length equals 15 residues. CDR3 DNA: TGTGCCAGCTCAAGGGACAGGGGGCCCAATCAGCCCCAGCATTTT. This translates into CASSRDRGPNQPQHF.

CDR3 DNA: TGTGCCAGCAGTCTAGCGGGAGGCCGCCAAGAGACCCAGTACTTC. Protein product: CASSLAGGRQETQYF. The rearrangement links TRBV2 to TRBJ2-5; 11 nucleotides match TRBD2. Unmatched junction bases numbered 3, after V lost 5 bases and J lost 1 base. CDR1 and CDR2 from the germline V gene are SNHLY and FYNNEI. This CDR3 has 15 amino acids.

The genes are TRBV5-1 and TRBJ2-1, with a possible D match to TRBD1 (6 bases). Germline lookup yields CDR1 SGHRS and CDR2 YFSETQ. V lost 4 bases and J lost 8, with 19 bases in between. This CDR3 contains 15 residues. The DNA of the CDR3 is TGCGCCAGCAGCCCCTCAGGGGCACTCATCGATGAGCAGTTCTTC. Residues: CASSPSGALIDEQFF.

This chain links TRBV4-1 with TRBJ1-2; tentatively, D is TRBD1 (6 bases). The germline V gene encodes CDR1 MGHRA and CDR2 YSYEKL. The CDR3 is made up of 14 amino acids. V was shortened by 5 bases and J by 8 bases, with 18 bases between the two germline ends. This CDR3 is CASSSGGAGTGYTF. The CDR3 DNA sequence: TGCGCCAGCAGCTCGGGGGGGGCGGGGACCGGCTACACCTTC.

This chain connects TRBV7-9 to TRBJ2-5; 8 nucleotides match TRBD2. This CDR3 region has 15 residues. Trimming took 5 bases from V and 2 from J; bases not matched to a gene: 7. Germline loops: CDR1 SEHNR, CDR2 FQNEAQ (reference sequence). CDR3 sequence reads: CASSRPGTSQETQYF. The DNA of the CDR3 is TGTGCCAGCAGCCGGCCCGGGACTAGTCAAGAGACCCAGTACTTC.

The V call is TRBV19, the J call TRBJ1-4; 9 bases align to TRBD1. Germline assignment: CDR1 LNHDA and CDR2 SQIVND (reference sequence). This CDR3 is built from 14 residues. V lost 7 bases and J lost 7; bases outside the gene matches: 7. DNA for the CDR3: TGTGCCAGTAATCCGGGACAGGGCCTTGAAAAACTGTTTTTT. The encoded protein is CASNPGQGLEKLFF.

The V and J genes are TRBV3-1 (or the pseudogene TRBV3-2) and TRBJ1-1, with D unclear. This CDR3 has 14 residues. Deletions cut 4 bases from V and 1 base from J, with 10 bases between. Per the germline V gene, CDR1 is LGHDT and CDR2 is YNNKEL (reference sequence). The CDR3 here is CASSPSRENTEAFF. DNA for the CDR3: TGTGCCAGCAGCCCTTCGCGGGAGAACACTGAAGCTTTCTTT.

J is TRBJ1-6 and V is TRBV28; possible D gene TRBD1, 6 bases. CDR1 is MDHEN, CDR2 SYDVKM, per germline. This CDR3 comprises 14 residues. V lost 3 bases, J lost 8 bases, and 11 bases lay in between. The CDR3 bases are TGTGCCAGCAGTTTTCAGGGGTTCGATTCACCCCTCCACTTT. Translated: CASSFQGFDSPLHF.

The V and J genes are TRBV5-1 and TRBJ1-6; D is undetermined. Germline CDR1 reads SGHRS; CDR2 reads YFSETQ. The length of the CDR3 is 13 residues. Trimming stripped 5 bases from V and 8 bases from J, with 11 bases between. This CDR3 reads CASRQERDSPLHF. The CDR3 bases are TGCGCCAGCAGGCAAGAACGGGATTCACCCCTCCACTTT.

The gene calls are TRBV10-3 and TRBJ2-7; tentative D call: TRBD2 (5 bases). Germline CDR1 ENHRY, CDR2 SYGVKD. V was cut by 0 bases and J by 3 bases, with 12 bases left in between. The CDR3 spans 15 residues. CDR3 residues: CAISESKGRDYEQYF. Written as DNA, the CDR3 is TGTGCCATCAGTGAGTCGAAGGGTCGGGACTACGAGCAGTACTTC.

This rearrangement joins TRBV6-2 or TRBV6-3 to TRBJ2-3; D unclear. The CDR3 runs 11 residues. V lost 4 bases, J lost 6 bases, and 5 bases lay in between. The germline V gene has CDR1 MNHEY and CDR2 SVGEGT. CDR3 sequence reads: CASSSPDTQYF. DNA for the CDR3: TGTGCCAGCAGTTCCCCGGATACGCAGTATTTT.

This clone has just one count. The V call is TRBV6-5, the J call TRBJ2-1; tentative D call: TRBD1 (5 bases). V lost 6 bases and J lost 0, with 12 bases in between. CDR3 size: 15 residues. Germline V CDR1 and CDR2: MNHEY, SVGAGI. This CDR3 is CASRLAGFSYNEQFF. The CDR3 nucleotides read TGTGCCAGCAGGCTGGCAGGGTTCTCCTACAATGAGCAGTTCTTC.

The rearrangement uses TRBV28 and TRBJ2-7; 7 nucleotides align to TRBD1. Losses at the gene ends were 5 bases for V and 2 bases for J; bases not matched to a gene: 3. This CDR3 spans 13 amino acids. CDR1 and CDR2 from the germline V gene are MDHEN and SYDVKM. The CDR3 region has the DNA TGTGCCAGCAGTGCGGACAGGACCTACGAGCAGTACTTC. Amino acid sequence: CASSADRTYEQYF.

The chain is built from TRBV6-5 and TRBJ2-3; D is perhaps TRBD2 (5 bases). Germline CDR1 reads MNHEY; CDR2 reads SVGAGI. V lost 6 bases and J lost 3, with 13 bases in between. This CDR3 spans 14 amino acids. The CDR3 DNA reads TGTGCCAGCAGGGGAGCCCCGCCAACAGATACGCAGTATTTT. Amino acid sequence: CASRGAPPTDTQYF.

This chain uses TRBV3-1 (or the pseudogene TRBV3-2) with TRBJ1-3; no clear D gene. The CDR3 loop spans 18 amino acids. Germline CDR1 is LGHDT and CDR2 is YNNKEL (reference sequence). Trimming left V 0 bases short and J 0 bases short, with 15 bases between. This CDR3 reads CASSQDLSSGVSGNTIYF. DNA of the CDR3: TGTGCCAGCAGCCAAGATCTTTCCTCGGGTGTCTCTGGAAACACCATATATTTT.

This clone was recorded once. The chain joins TRBV19 to TRBJ1-2, with D perhaps matching TRBD1 (6 bases). Trimming pared 9 bases from V and 0 bases from J, leaving 17 bases between. The CDR3 length is 15 residues. CDR1 and CDR2 (germline): LNHDA, SQIVND (reference sequence). CDR3 sequence: CASTRTARANYGYTF. The CDR3 bases are TGTGCCAGCACCCGGACAGCCCGCGCTAACTATGGCTACACCTTC. Full variable domain (rest looked up from reference TRBV19 and TRBJ1-2): DGGITQSPKYLFRKEGQNVTLSCEQNLNHDAMYWYRQDPGQGLRLIYYSQIVNDFQKGDIAEGYSVSREKKESFPLTVTSAQKNPTAFYLCASTRTARANYGYTFGSGTRLTVV.

The chain combines TRBV6-1 with TRBJ1-5; tentative D call: TRBD1 (5 bases). V gave up 1 base and J gave up 5 bases, with 9 bases separating them. In germline, CDR1 is MNHNS, CDR2 SASEGT. This CDR3 has 14 amino acids. The CDR3 sequence: CASSEGQKYQPQHF. CDR3 coding DNA: TGTGCCAGCAGTGAAGGACAGAAGTATCAGCCCCAGCATTTT.

The CDR3 DNA reads TGTGCCGGAGGAGGGGCCAACGTCCTGACTTTC. Protein sequence: CAGGGANVLTF. The chain carries TRBV7-9 and TRBJ2-6, with TRBD2 as a possible D gene (5 bases). V gave up 11 bases and J gave up 4 bases, with 6 bases separating them. CDR3 length equals 11 residues. Germline CDR1 is SEHNR and CDR2 is FQNEAQ (reference sequence).

The chain carries TRBV15 and TRBJ1-5, with no clear D. This CDR3 is 14 amino acids long. CDR1 and CDR2 from the germline V gene are LNHNV and YYDKDF (reference sequence). Trimming shortened V by 0 bases and J by 4 bases, and 7 bases separated the two germline ends. Here the CDR3 reads CATSREIINQPQHF. CDR3 coding DNA: TGTGCCACCAGCAGAGAAATTATAAATCAGCCCCAGCATTTT.

The chain combines TRBV11-2 with TRBJ2-6; 9 bases align to TRBD1. V shed 10 bases and J 2 bases; nucleotides not matched to a gene: 12. The CDR3 contains 17 residues. Germline CDR1 SGHAT, CDR2 FQNNGV. The CDR3 DNA reads TGTGCCATCAGGGACAGGGAGAATCCCACTGGGGCCAACGTCCTGACTTTC. As protein: CAIRDRENPTGANVLTF.

This CDR3 is CASSLRGAMNTEAFF. Written as DNA, the CDR3 is TGTGCCAGCTCACTGCGGGGAGCAATGAACACTGAAGCTTTCTTT. The rearrangement uses TRBV18 and TRBJ1-1; D unresolved. The CDR3 runs to 15 residues. Per the germline V gene, CDR1 is KGHSH and CDR2 is LQKENI. V lost 4 bases, J lost 0 bases, and 12 bases lay in between.

The rearrangement uses TRBV2 and TRBJ2-1, with D possibly TRBD1 on 6 matching bases. The CDR3 covers 15 residues. V dropped 4 bases and J dropped 6 bases, with 16 bases sitting between them. The V gene's germline CDR1 is SNHLY and CDR2 FYNNEI. CDR3 in DNA: TGTGCCAGCAGTGTTGGGCTATTGGGGGCCAATGAGCAGTTCTTC. Translating gives CASSVGLLGANEQFF. The variable domain in full, with the rest retrieved from reference TRBV2 and TRBJ2-1, is EPEVTQTPSHQVTQMGQEVILRCVPISNHLYFYWYRQILGQKVEFLVSFYNNEISEKSEIFDDQFSVERPDGSNFTLKIRSTKLEDSAMYFCASSVGLLGANEQFFGPGTRLTVL.

This sequence joins TRBV6-5 and TRBJ1-5, with 7 nucleotides matching TRBD1. With V trimmed by 9 bases and J by 0 bases, 8 bases remained unmatched. This CDR3 has 15 amino acids. Per germline, CDR1 MNHEY and CDR2 SVGAGI. The CDR3 DNA reads TGTGCCAGTACCAGGGGGATGCATAGCAATCAGCCCCAGCATTTT. As protein: CASTRGMHSNQPQHF.

This chain joins TRBV3-1 (or the pseudogene TRBV3-2) and TRBJ1-2, with D perhaps matching TRBD1 (5 bases). Trimming removed 5 bases from V and 8 bases from J, with 15 bases in between. Per germline, CDR1 LGHDT and CDR2 YNNKEL (reference sequence). This CDR3 comprises 13 residues. The DNA for the CDR3 is TGTGCCAGCAGCGTCCGGTCCGGGGGGGGCTACACCTTC. Its translation: CASSVRSGGGYTF.